This TCR beta chain emerged from a study of shared clonotypes between healthy human individuals (TCRdb year 2020). Looking at the study overall: A few men and two women, aged 18 to 49 years, made up the cohort. For each donor, CD4 naive and CD4 memory were each given three plates, CD8 naive was given two plates, and CD8 memory was given one plate. To estimate repertoire size and how much clonotypes are shared between individuals, the study performed deep sequencing of blood TCR repertoires from a handful of healthy adults. Libraries were prepared and TCR repertoires were sequenced by different laboratories using diverse techniques, in order to increase sequencing depth and limit assay-specific biases. Leukapheresis yielded between about 0.85 and 10 billion PBMCs per donor. Overall results and qualifications from the work: Incomplete sequencing was indicated by rarefaction of sorted-subset datasets, despite the large sequencing depth. Compared with non-shared clonotypes, the clonotypes found in all four sorted-subset donors had higher generation probabilities. Naive subsets generally had larger estimated clonotype richness than memory subsets did. Sharing across a few donors was observed for approximately 5% of naive CD4, 3.5% of naive CD8, about 2.5% of memory CD4, and roughly 0.4% of memory CD8 clonotypes. The small number of donors limited the genetic and exposure-history diversity represented. Sampling was restricted to blood, and TCR repertoires in tissues likely differ from the TCR repertoires found in blood. Pairwise subsampling indicated that sequencing depth was expected to affect the degree of clonotype sharing among donors.

In regard to this clone: This clone's antigen is unknown. Per-nucleotide qualities are absent, and no much larger clonotype sits a single base away.

Using the deep immunoSEQ assay, multiplex PCR amplified TCR CDR3 regions from genomic DNA. Extracted genomic DNA from each cell subset was distributed evenly across all wells of several immunoSEQ 96-well plates, and each plate was treated as a replicate. For sorted subsets, 150 to 250 ng genomic DNA, equal to 30,000 or so T cell genomes, was loaded into each replicate PCR. Purified libraries were quantified with a Qubit 3.0 fluorometer, sized on a Bioanalyzer 2100, and re-quantified with the KAPA Library Quantification kit. Each immunoSEQ 96-well plate was sequenced on its own single-read 150-cycle Illumina NextSeq 550 flow cell. The source study handled its data this way. The immunoSEQ output contained only junctional sequences without quality scores, so filtering could not match that applied to full-length reads. To assign V/J genes and CDR3, sequences were annotated against IMGT germline references using PyIR, a Python wrapper for IgBLAST v1.9. Reads were filtered out if the reads had weak V/J assignments (E-value above 1e-6), no CDR3, stop codons, out-of-frame junctions, or ambiguous translated residues. A V3J clonotype was defined by an identical inferred V gene, J gene, and CDR3 amino acid sequence. Percentage overlap between repertoires was calculated by dividing the number of shared unique clonotypes by the size of the smaller repertoire. Richness of each repertoire was evaluated using RTK rarefaction, the Chao1 estimator, and Recon v2.1 estimates of unobserved clonotypes. Generation probabilities for all TCRbeta clonotypes obtained by the gDNA method from several donors were computed using OLGA. Here the immuneACCESS table is served through TCRdb, limited to in-frame sequences with V and J called. Missing clones are a known gap in these copies; in checked studies unresolved V genes cover under half, and the rest lacks a known reason. V, J and clone size are those of that table, while D and trimming were read from the DNA. Within this sample are a few million clones, with 90% to 95% of them counted one time only. Over 0.12% of the sample goes to the ten largest clones.

V loses 4 bases, J loses 2 bases, and the germline ends lie 17 bases apart. Looking up the germline V gene yields CDR1 ENHRY and CDR2 SYGVKD. From cysteine to phenylalanine, the CDR3 is 16 amino acids long. Only the CDR3 region is kept as DNA, spanning 48 bases read in frame from base 1. The donors were healthy, HIV-negative adults with no recently reported acute infections or vaccinations. All donors were Caucasian adults living in Nashville, Tennessee, USA. Magnetic negative selection was used to enrich CD4+ T cells, after which naive cells were positively selected on CD45RA and the negative fraction became the memory subset. Blood was obtained by leukapheresis, after which PBMCs were separated by Ficoll-Histopaque density gradient centrifugation and cryopreserved in liquid nitrogen vapor phase. Purity and quantity of every magnetically sorted T cell population were checked by analytical flow cytometry. From each sorted fraction, genomic DNA was isolated and quantified by UV absorbance on a Nanodrop 2000c.

The receptor comes from a man aged 18-30 years in good health. The chain is assembled from TRBV10-3 and TRBJ2-5, with the D gene not clear enough to name. The sequencing input was naive CD4+ T cells sorted from blood. According to the study, the label for this sample's cell subset or site signals: CD45RA+ positively selected. CDR3 protein: CAISAALVGTQETQYF. The DNA reads as follows: TGTGCCATCAGTGCTGCCTTAGTGGGCACACAAGAGACCCAGTACTTC.